The 9 T cell receptor beta chains below were found in one sample sequenced in a study of OX40 agonist ivuxolimab in advanced cancers. Clones were sequenced by immunoSEQ multiplex PCR, and TCRdb holds only the in-frame ones, with some missing. The sample has about 48,000 clones; 70% to 90% are singletons. Sequenced here: CD4+ or CD8+ T cells sorted from blood, sampled in a trial of the OX40 agonist ivuxolimab. The receptors stem from an adult with an advanced solid tumor such as melanoma, head and neck, liver or kidney cancer.

The chain recombines TRBV27 with TRBJ1-6; D is ambiguous. The CDR3 loop spans 15 amino acids. The germline gives CDR1 MNHEY, CDR2 SMNVEV (reference sequence). Trimming took off 3 bases at V and 5 bases at J, with 11 bases between the two ends. As DNA, the CDR3 is TGTGCCAGCAGTTTGTTGGGCGCAAATAATTCACCCCTCCACTTT. Translation: CASSLLGANNSPLHF.

This chain joins TRBV15 and TRBJ2-3; D is possibly TRBD2 (6 bases). V gave up 5 bases and J gave up 2 bases, with 11 bases separating them. The CDR3 is 14 amino acids. Per germline, CDR1 LNHNV and CDR2 YYDKDF (reference sequence). CDR3 sequence (DNA): TGTGCCACCAGCTCCCGGGACTTCACAGATACGCAGTATTTT. Protein: CATSSRDFTDTQYF.

The rearrangement links TRBV7-2 to TRBJ1-2; 9 bases are shared with TRBD1. V trimming: 2 bases; J trimming: 3 bases; junction bases outside the gene matches: 4. The CDR3 spans 15 residues. Germline lookup yields CDR1 SGHTA and CDR2 FQGNSA. The chain's CDR3 is CASSLFTGGDYGYTF. CDR3 sequence (DNA): TGTGCCAGCAGCTTATTCACAGGGGGCGACTATGGCTACACCTTC.

The chain combines TRBV9 with TRBJ1-2; no clear D. Deletions cut 0 bases from V and 5 bases from J, with 11 bases between. Germline lookup yields CDR1 SGDLS and CDR2 YYNGEE. The CDR3 runs to 14 residues. CDR3 DNA: TGTGCCAGCAGCGTAGGAGGCAGCACTTATGGCTACACCTTC. Its translation: CASSVGGSTYGYTF.

This chain joins TRBV27 and TRBJ2-7, with a weak D call TRBD1 (5 bases). Trimming took 5 bases from V and 1 from J, leaving 9 bases between them. The CDR3 consists of 13 residues. CDR1 and CDR2 (germline): MNHEY, SMNVEV (reference sequence). The chain's CDR3 is CASSVGQSYEQYF. The CDR3 nucleotides are TGTGCCAGCAGTGTTGGACAATCCTACGAGCAGTACTTC.

This clone appeared once. The J gene is TRBJ2-7, the V gene TRBV19, with a possible D match to TRBD2 (6 bases). V was clipped by 7 bases and J by 7 bases, with 17 bases between them. This CDR3 region has 13 residues. Germline CDR1 reads LNHDA; CDR2 reads SQIVND (reference sequence). CDR3 coding DNA: TGTGCCAGTACCAACGGCGGGGCCGGGGAGCAGTACTTC. Translating gives CASTNGGAGEQYF.

The chain's CDR3 is CASSPRDNYEQYF. CDR3 nucleotide sequence: TGTGCCAGCAGCCCCCGGGACAACTACGAGCAGTACTTC. This rearrangement joins TRBV21-1 to TRBJ2-7; the D segment call TRBD1 is taken from the table without a DNA check. TRBV21-1 is recorded as a pseudogene. The CDR3 is 13 amino acids.

The chain combines TRBV5-1 with TRBJ2-5, with 11 bases matching TRBD1. V shed 1 base and J 5 bases; nucleotides not matched to a gene: 7. Germline CDR1 reads SGHRS; CDR2 reads YFSETQ. The CDR3 has 16 amino acids. Here the CDR3 DNA reads TGCGCCAGCAGCTTGAATAGGACAGGGGGCGATGAGACCCAGTACTTC. As protein: CASSLNRTGGDETQYF.

The chain recombines TRBV30 with TRBJ1-3; D uncertain. Germline lookup yields CDR1 GTSNPN and CDR2 SVGIG (reference sequence). The CDR3 length is 13 residues. The ends were cut back, 1 base at V and 3 bases at J, with 7 bases in the middle. The CDR3 is CAWSEVLGNTIYF. The CDR3 nucleotides are TGTGCCTGGAGTGAAGTCCTTGGAAACACCATATATTTT.